This entry features one TCR beta chain sequence. The antigen remains undetermined. This sample stems from a study of T cells in localized non-small cell lung cancer. Study-wide findings and caveats: Uninvolved neighboring lung showed the greatest T cell clonality, exceeding tumor. Heterogeneity cannot be ruled out, as sequencing used one tumor region only. Detection in adjacent lung was observed for a median around 50 of the top 100 tumor clones.

The length of the CDR3 is 16 residues. CDR1 and CDR2 from the germline V gene are SEHNR and FQNEAQ (reference sequence). The ends lost 7 bases at V and 1 base at J; junction bases unmatched: 8. Assay: immunoSEQ multiplex PCR; the TCRdb copy retains only in-frame clones and omits some. Of 55,000 to 75,000 clones listed, approximately 90% are singletons. This TCR came from a man aged 35 to 69 with stage I lung adenocarcinoma. The sequencing used peripheral blood, collected before any cancer treatment. V is TRBV7-9 and J is TRBJ2-3; the match to TRBD2 covers 10 bases. This CDR3 is CASIPRTSGGTDTQYF. The DNA of the CDR3 is TGTGCCAGCATCCCCAGGACTAGCGGAGGCACAGATACGCAGTATTTT.